These 21 T cell receptor beta chains were sequenced from one sample in a study of T-cell reconstitution after alpha-beta-depleted transplantation in children. Preparation of the TCRbeta library used unique molecular identifiers. TCRdb analysed the PCR reads with MiXCR anew, one entry per CDR3 protein. The table has roughly 570,000 distinct CDR3 sequences, 27% seen once; the top ten hold approximately 39%. The sample was PBMCs, taken before TCRalphabeta/CD19-depleted stem cell transplant. The receptors were sampled from a boy in the first two years of life with Wiskott-Aldrich syndrome, due to receive a stem cell transplant.

This clonotype appeared a few times. The chain uses TRBV12-3 or TRBV12-4 and TRBJ1-2; a weak D match, TRBD1 (5 bases). The V gene lost 4 bases and the J gene lost 4 bases, with 7 bases spanning the gap. This CDR3 has 12 amino acids. The chain's CDR3 is CASSSGIYGYTF. The DNA for the CDR3 is TGTGCCAGCAGTTCAGGGATCTATGGCTACACCTTC.

The chain couples TRBV28 to TRBJ1-1, with D uncertain. CDR3 size: 15 residues. Germline values: CDR1 MDHEN, CDR2 SYDVKM. The V end was cut by 2 bases, the J end by 1 base, with 11 bases between. The CDR3: CASSLGFSGNTEAFF. CDR3 nucleotides: TGTGCCAGCAGTTTAGGGTTCAGCGGGAACACTGAAGCTTTCTTT.

This clonotype was observed once. The rearrangement uses TRBV20-1 and TRBJ2-3; D is unresolved. V lost 2 bases to trimming and J lost 7 bases, with 10 bases between them. CDR1 is DFQATT and CDR2 is SNEGSKA in the germline V gene (reference sequence). This CDR3 is built from 12 residues. CDR3 sequence (DNA): TGCAGTGCTAGACCCGCGGTTAATACGCAGTATTTT. Its protein is CSARPAVNTQYF.

The chain couples TRBV10-3 to TRBJ2-1; D possibly corresponds to TRBD2 (5 bases). V lost 2 bases and J 9 bases, leaving 14 bases between the germline ends. CDR1 and CDR2 from the germline V gene are ENHRY and SYGVKD. This CDR3 is built from 14 residues. Here the CDR3 reads CAISEGKLDPEQFF. The CDR3 DNA is TGTGCCATCAGTGAGGGCAAACTAGATCCTGAGCAGTTCTTC.

V is TRBV10-3 and J is TRBJ1-1, with D tentatively TRBD1 (5 bases). The CDR3 is made up of 15 amino acids. Germline V gene data show CDR1 as ENHRY and CDR2 as SYGVKD. Trimming removed 11 bases at V and 1 base at J, with 20 bases between. CDR3 residues: CAGSPGLRRNTEAFF. The CDR3 nucleotides read TGTGCCGGATCCCCAGGGCTAAGGAGGAACACTGAAGCTTTCTTT.

This clonotype was counted between two and nine times. This chain uses TRBV5-6 with TRBJ2-7, with TRBD1 as a possible D gene (6 bases). Germline V lookup: CDR1 SGHDT, CDR2 YYEEEE. Between the trimmed V and J ends, which lost 8 bases and 2 bases, there was a span of 17 bases. CDR3 length: 14 amino acids. The CDR3 region is CASTTGQGAYEQYF. CDR3 nucleotides: TGTGCCAGTACAACGGGACAAGGAGCCTACGAGCAGTACTTC.

The chain recombines TRBV7-2 with TRBJ2-1; 9 nucleotides align to TRBD2. The CDR3 has 18 residues. Trimming cost V 0 bases and J 7 bases; bases outside gene matches: 13. Per germline, CDR1 SGHTA and CDR2 FQGNSA. DNA of the CDR3: TGTGCCAGCAGCTTAGCAACCTTAAGACTAGCGGAGGGGAATGAGCAGTTCTTC. Translating it yields CASSLATLRLAEGNEQFF.

V usage is TRBV29-1 and J usage is TRBJ1-2; D is perhaps TRBD1 (6 bases). The V end lost 7 bases, the J end lost 7 bases, and 16 bases lay between the germline ends. This CDR3 contains 12 residues. Germline V gives CDR1 SQVTM, CDR2 ANQGSEA. The CDR3 sequence: CSARTGQSGYTF. CDR3 nucleotide sequence: TGCAGCGCCCGAACAGGGCAGTCTGGCTACACCTTC. The full variable domain, its missing parts supplied by reference TRBV29-1 and TRBJ1-2, is SAVISQKPSRDICQRGTSLTIQCQVDSQVTMMFWYRQQPGQSLTLIATANQGSEATYESGFVIDKFPISRPNLTFSTLTVSNMSPEDSSIYLCSARTGQSGYTFGSGTRLTVV.

This clonotype was seen a few times. This chain uses TRBV13 with TRBJ2-1, with 8 bases identical to TRBD1. CDR3 size: 15 residues. With V trimmed by 6 bases and J by 0 bases, 4 bases remained unmatched. Germline lookup yields CDR1 PRHDT and CDR2 FYEKMQ (reference sequence). Here the CDR3 reads CASRAGGFSYNEQFF. The CDR3 DNA sequence: TGTGCCAGCAGAGCAGGGGGCTTCTCCTACAATGAGCAGTTCTTC.

This clonotype was detected only a few times. V gene TRBV12-3 or TRBV12-4 combines with J gene TRBJ2-3, with no clear D. V lost 5 bases and J 7 bases, leaving 16 bases between the germline ends. CDR3 size: 14 residues. The CDR3 coding sequence is TGTGCCAGCAGTCCCGGGCGGCAGCAGAATACGCAGTATTTT. Its protein product is CASSPGRQQNTQYF.

This clonotype was found a few times. V is TRBV24-1 and J is TRBJ2-5; D is possibly TRBD1 (5 bases). The germline V and J ends were trimmed by 2 bases and 13 bases, with 13 bases remaining between them. Germline V gene sequence: CDR1 KGHDR, CDR2 SFDVKD. The CDR3 length is 12 residues. The DNA for the CDR3 is TGTGCCACCAGTGATTCATGGGGCCTCTCGTACTTC. This encodes CATSDSWGLSYF.

A few counts support this clonotype. V and J are TRBV20-1 and TRBJ1-6; 7 bases line up with TRBD1. CDR3 size: 14 residues. Germline V gene data show CDR1 as DFQATT and CDR2 as SNEGSKA (reference sequence). V was clipped by 6 bases and J by 5 bases; unmatched bases: 7. CDR3 sequence reads: CSASTGADNSPLHF. CDR3 DNA: TGCAGTGCCTCAACAGGGGCAGATAATTCACCCCTCCACTTT.

There are a few counts of this clonotype. This chain connects TRBV29-1 to TRBJ1-5; D unclear. The CDR3 is 13 amino acids. Per germline, CDR1 SQVTM and CDR2 ANQGSEA. The V end lost 4 bases, the J end lost 4 bases, and 11 bases lay between the germline ends. In DNA, the CDR3 is TGCAGCGTTGGAGGGATTGGGAATCAGCCCCAGCATTTT. This codes for CSVGGIGNQPQHF.

This sequence joins TRBV6-1 and TRBJ2-2; D is unresolved. Germline V gene sequence: CDR1 MNHNS, CDR2 SASEGT. The V gene lost 7 bases and the J gene lost 1 base, with 10 bases spanning the gap. The CDR3 has 14 residues. The CDR3, as DNA: TGTGCCAGCAAGGCGCCACTGAACACCGGGGAGCTGTTTTTT. Its protein product is CASKAPLNTGELFF.

This clonotype has only a few counts. The chain recombines TRBV20-1 with TRBJ2-7; D unresolved. Per germline, CDR1 DFQATT and CDR2 SNEGSKA (reference sequence). There are 13 residues in the CDR3. Trimming removed 2 bases from V and 3 bases from J, with 11 bases in between. CDR3 loop: CSARRAGVYEQYF. The CDR3 DNA reads as TGCAGTGCTAGAAGGGCAGGCGTCTACGAGCAGTACTTC.

The chain couples TRBV20-1 to TRBJ2-3; 15 bases align to TRBD2. The J segment lost 4 bases and the V segment lost 1 base, leaving 3 bases of the junction unmatched. The CDR3 contains 16 residues. In germline, CDR1 is DFQATT, CDR2 SNEGSKA (reference sequence). CDR3 DNA: TGCAGTGCTAGAGGGGGACTAGCGGGAGGCTCAGATACGCAGTATTTT. Its translation is CSARGGLAGGSDTQYF.

J is TRBJ2-5 and V is TRBV2, with TRBD1 as a possible D gene (6 bases). CDR1 is SNHLY and CDR2 is FYNNEI in the germline V gene. The ends were cut back, 2 bases at V and 5 bases at J, with 15 bases in the middle. CDR3 length: 15 residues. This chain's CDR3 is CASSEFQGRGETQYF. CDR3 DNA sequence: TGTGCCAGCAGTGAATTCCAGGGAAGGGGGGAGACCCAGTACTTC. Together with reference TRBV2 and TRBJ2-5, the CDR3 gives the full variable domain: EPEVTQTPSHQVTQMGQEVILRCVPISNHLYFYWYRQILGQKVEFLVSFYNNEISEKSEIFDDQFSVERPDGSNFTLKIRSTKLEDSAMYFCASSEFQGRGETQYFGPGTRLLVL.

J is TRBJ1-2 and V is TRBV5-1; D is ambiguous. CDR1 and CDR2 from the germline V gene are SGHRS and YFSETQ. V lost 2 bases and J 0 bases, leaving 8 bases between the germline ends. The CDR3 contains 14 residues. CDR3 DNA: TGCGCCAGCAGCTTCGGTCCTTCTAACTATGGCTACACCTTC. Translated, it gives CASSFGPSNYGYTF.

This clonotype appeared a few times. The V gene is TRBV7-8, the J gene TRBJ2-1; D gene unclear. V dropped 2 bases and J dropped 7 bases, with 12 bases sitting between them. This CDR3 comprises 14 residues. CDR1 SGHVS and CDR2 FQNEAQ come from the germline V gene. CDR3 residues: CASSLRSGANEQFF. In DNA, the CDR3 is TGTGCCAGCAGCTTACGATCAGGAGCTAATGAGCAGTTCTTC.

The CDR3 reads CSSRARRGGSGANVLTF. In DNA, the CDR3 is TGCAGTTCCAGGGCCCGTAGGGGCGGGTCTGGGGCCAACGTCCTGACTTTC. The rearrangement joins TRBV20-1 to TRBJ2-6; D may correspond to TRBD1 or TRBD2 (5 bases each). V dropped 8 bases and J dropped 1 base, with 21 bases sitting between them. Germline CDR1 and CDR2: DFQATT and SNEGSKA (reference sequence). The CDR3 totals 17 residues.

The rearrangement joins TRBV12-3 or TRBV12-4 to TRBJ2-3, with 9 positions matching TRBD2. The CDR3 covers 15 residues. The V and J ends lost 3 bases and 1 base, in that order; junction bases with no gene match: 2. The DNA of the CDR3 is TGTGCCAGCAGTTTTGAGCGGGGGGGCACAGATACGCAGTATTTT. It yields the protein CASSFERGGTDTQYF.